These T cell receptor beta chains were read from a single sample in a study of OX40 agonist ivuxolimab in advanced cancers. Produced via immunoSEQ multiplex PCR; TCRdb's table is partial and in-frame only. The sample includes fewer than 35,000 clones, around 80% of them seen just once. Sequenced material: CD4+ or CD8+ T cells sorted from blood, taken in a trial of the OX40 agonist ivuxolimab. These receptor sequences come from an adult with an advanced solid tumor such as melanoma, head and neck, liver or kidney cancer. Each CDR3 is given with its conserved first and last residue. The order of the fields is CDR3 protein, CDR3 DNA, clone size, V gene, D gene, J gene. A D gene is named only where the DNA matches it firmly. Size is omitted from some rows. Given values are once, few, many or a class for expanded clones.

CAWSSGGYSNQPQHF,TGTGCCTGGAGTTCAGGGGGGTATAGCAATCAGCCCCAGCATTTT,NA,TRBV30,TRBD1,TRBJ1-5
CATSAALNTEAFF,TGTGCCACCAGCGCGGCACTGAACACTGAAGCTTTCTTT,once,TRBV15,NA,TRBJ1-1
CASSRTGGGYQPQHF,TGTGCCAGCAGCAGGACAGGGGGAGGATATCAGCCCCAGCATTTT,NA,TRBV2,TRBD1,TRBJ1-5
CASSEGGRNDLYGYTF,TGTGCCAGCAGTGAGGGCGGCCGCAATGATCTCTATGGCTACACCTTC,NA,TRBV6-4,NA,TRBJ1-2
CASSFGQGGANVLTF,TGTGCCAGCAGCTTCGGACAGGGTGGGGCCAACGTCCTGACTTTC,few,TRBV7-6,TRBD1,TRBJ2-6
CASRPEPGVGTEAFF,TGCGCCAGCAGGCCCGAACCAGGGGTAGGAACTGAAGCTTTCTTT,NA,TRBV5-1,NA,TRBJ1-1
CAISESTAGANVLTF,TGTGCCATCAGTGAGTCGACTGCAGGGGCCAACGTCCTGACTTTC,NA,TRBV10-3,NA,TRBJ2-6
CASSIGRGKGTDTQYF,TGTGCCAGTAGTATAGGGCGGGGAAAGGGCACAGATACGCAGTATTTT,NA,TRBV19,NA,TRBJ2-3
CATLKRGQSSYEQYF,TGTGCCACCCTTAAAAGGGGACAGAGTTCCTACGAGCAGTACTTC,NA,TRBV10-3,TRBD1,TRBJ2-7
CASRAGTGAYGYTF,TGTGCCAGCAGAGCCGGGACAGGGGCCTATGGCTACACCTTC,NA,TRBV6-1,TRBD1,TRBJ1-2
CASSKGQGVTKNIQYF,TGTGCCAGCAGCAAAGGACAGGGGGTAACCAAAAACATTCAGTACTTC,NA,TRBV21-1,NA,TRBJ2-4
CASSLDGTVNQPQHF,TGCGCCAGCAGCTTGGACGGAACCGTTAATCAGCCCCAGCATTTT,few,TRBV5-1,NA,TRBJ1-5
CASSLTGNEAFF,TGTGCCAGCAGCCTGACAGGGAATGAAGCTTTCTTT,NA,TRBV14,TRBD1,TRBJ1-1
CASSVATGISYEQYF,TGTGCCAGCAGCGTAGCTACAGGGATCTCCTACGAGCAGTACTTC,NA,TRBV9,NA,TRBJ2-7
CASSSLAGAGELFF,TGTGCCAGCAGCTCCCTAGCGGGGGCCGGGGAGCTGTTTTTT,NA,TRBV7-2,TRBD2,TRBJ2-2
CASSLTVWGNEQFF,TGTGCCAGCAGTTTAACAGTCTGGGGCAATGAGCAGTTCTTC,NA,TRBV27,NA,TRBJ2-1
CASSLVGTGGKTEAFF,TGCGCCAGCAGCTTGGTTGGGACAGGGGGAAAGACTGAAGCTTTCTTT,NA,TRBV5-1,TRBD1,TRBJ1-1
CASSFRQGYTEAFF,TGTGCCAGCAGTTTCAGACAGGGTTACACTGAAGCTTTCTTT,NA,TRBV27,TRBD1,TRBJ1-1
CASSSAGGTSNEQFF,TGTGCCAGCAGTTCCGCGGGGGGGACTTCCAATGAGCAGTTCTTC,NA,TRBV6-5,TRBD2,TRBJ2-1
CASSVEASADTQYF,TGTGCCAGCAGCGTTGAGGCTAGCGCTGATACGCAGTATTTT,NA,TRBV9,NA,TRBJ2-3
CASSPFGGGNQPQHF,TGTGCCAGCAGTCCCTTTGGGGGCGGCAATCAGCCCCAGCATTTT,medium-sized,TRBV28,NA,TRBJ1-5
CALTGRGETQYF,TGTGCCTTGACAGGGAGGGGCGAGACCCAGTACTTC,NA,TRBV30,NA,TRBJ2-5
CASSPRSYNEQFF,TGTGCCAGCAGCCCGCGCTCATACAATGAGCAGTTCTTC,NA,TRBV11-1,NA,TRBJ2-1
CASSYPESNEQFF,TGTGCCAGCAGTTACCCGGAGAGCAATGAGCAGTTCTTC,once,TRBV6-6,NA,TRBJ2-1